This T cell receptor (beta chain) is drawn from a study of OX40 agonist ivuxolimab in advanced cancers. Whole-study context: The dose-escalation cohort was around 83% male, with a mean age of around 60 years, ranging about 23 to 90. Study conclusions and caveats: Mean expanded clone counts were higher in CD8+ than CD4+ T cells. By week 6 at 0.1 to 3.0 mg/kg, blood CD4+ and CD8+ T cells had expanded clonally.

Sequencing used immunoSEQ multiplex PCR; TCRdb keeps in-frame clones, though not all of them. The sample holds around 20,000 clones, about 86% seen once. The CDR3 covers 15 residues. From germline, CDR1 is LNHDA and CDR2 SQIVND (reference sequence). J gave up 4 bases and V 10 bases, and 12 bases lay outside the gene matches. Regarding this clone: Its cognate antigen is unknown.

Sequenced here: CD4+ or CD8+ T cells sorted from blood, sampled in a trial of the OX40 agonist ivuxolimab. The chain joins TRBV19 to TRBJ2-1, with 8 bases aligning to TRBD2. This sequence originates from an adult with an advanced solid tumor such as melanoma, head and neck, liver or kidney cancer. CDR3 sequence: CATSRVAGGYNEQFF. The CDR3 DNA is TGTGCCACCTCCAGGGTGGCGGGAGGTTACAATGAGCAGTTCTTC. Full variable domain (outside the CDR3, taken from reference TRBV19 and TRBJ2-1): DGGITQSPKYLFRKEGQNVTLSCEQNLNHDAMYWYRQDPGQGLRLIYYSQIVNDFQKGDIAEGYSVSREKKESFPLTVTSAQKNPTAFYLCATSRVAGGYNEQFFGPGTRLTVL.